Detailed here is one T cell receptor (beta chain). This sample stems from a study of T cells in Graves' hyperthyroidism and ophthalmopathy. Researchers amplified the TCR beta CDR3 regions from RNA transcripts. TCR CDR3 regions were first amplified by RT-PCR with HTBI primers. Via MiXCR, TCRdb re-called the multiplex PCR reads, giving one row per CDR3 protein. The sample gives some 500,000 distinct CDR3 sequences, around 15% of which show up once; approximately 32% is in the top ten. Germline V gives CDR1 LGHNT, CDR2 FRNRAP. J gave up 7 bases and V 1 base, and 4 bases lay outside the gene matches. This CDR3 contains 14 residues.

The chain carries TRBV12-5 and TRBJ2-1, with 7 bases lining up with TRBD1. The sample taken for sequencing was blood. The receptor was isolated from a woman in her twenties or thirties with Graves' ophthalmopathy. The CDR3: CASGLGDRLNEQFF. The CDR3 region has the DNA TGTGCTAGTGGTTTGGGGGACAGATTGAATGAGCAGTTCTTC.